This entry describes one T cell receptor (beta chain). The method was immunoSEQ multiplex PCR; TCRdb's version includes in-frame clones alone and lacks a portion of them. The profile shows just over 150,000 clones, approximately 90% of them singletons. Germline V gene sequence: CDR1 MGHDK, CDR2 SYGVNS. The CDR3 extends over 13 amino acids. With 8 bases removed from V and 1 base from J, the gap between germline ends came to 12 bases. The sample originates from a study of control samples from healthy donors and cancer patients. The chain carries TRBV25-1 and TRBJ2-7; D not certain. This clonotype originated in a man aged 30-40 years in good health. The sequenced material came from blood. This CDR3 is CASESQVSYEQYF. CDR3 bases: TGTGCCAGCGAATCTCAGGTGTCCTACGAGCAGTACTTC.